Presented here are 12 T cell receptor beta chains from one specimen sequenced in a study of CD8+CD57+ T cells in acquired aplastic anemia. For CDR3 and TCR beta VDJ profiling, genomic DNA was the template used. MiXCR, applied by TCRdb to the reads, yields one record per CDR3 protein. The profile shows under 350,000 distinct CDR3 sequences, 50% to 65% of them singletons. For sequencing, patients were chosen who had shown expansion of CD8+CD57+ cells by flow cytometry. Material for sequencing was sorted CD4+, CD8+, or CD8+CD57+ T cells (not recorded which) from PBMCs. These receptors were collected from a human donor with aplastic anemia.

The chain has TRBV2 and TRBJ2-1; D is undetermined. Germline loops: CDR1 SNHLY, CDR2 FYNNEI. The V end lost 8 bases, the J end lost 4 bases, and 6 bases lay between the germline ends. The CDR3 is made up of 11 amino acids. The chain's CDR3 is CASHRYNEQFF. CDR3 DNA: TGTGCCAGCCACCGATACAATGAGCAGTTCTTC.

This rearrangement joins TRBV7-9 to TRBJ2-1; no definite D call. Germline CDR1 and CDR2: SEHNR and FQNEAQ (reference sequence). Deletions cut 7 bases from V and 2 bases from J, with 6 bases between. The CDR3 is 12 residues long. As DNA, the CDR3 is TGTGCCAGCACCCCTCCCTACAATGAGCAGTTCTTC. It yields the protein CASTPPYNEQFF.

The chain joins TRBV20-1 to TRBJ2-3; 9 nucleotides line up with TRBD2. V was clipped by 0 bases and J by 1 base; unmatched bases: 11. This CDR3 is 18 amino acids long. Germline lookup yields CDR1 DFQATT and CDR2 SNEGSKA (reference sequence). CDR3 DNA: TGCAGTGCTAGAGATCCTCCTAGCGGGACGCGGGGCACAGATACGCAGTATTTT. Its protein product is CSARDPPSGTRGTDTQYF.

J is TRBJ2-3 and V is TRBV11-3; no clear D. The V and J ends lost 1 base and 0 bases respectively, with 14 bases between them. CDR3 length: 17 amino acids. Germline CDR1 and CDR2: SGHNT and YENEEA. The CDR3 is CASSLGFGPTSTDTQYF. The CDR3 region has the DNA TGTGCCAGCAGCTTAGGGTTCGGGCCCACTAGCACAGATACGCAGTATTTT.

The chain uses TRBV14 and TRBJ1-2; D remains ambiguous. Trimming removed 5 bases from V and 2 bases from J, with 6 bases in between. The CDR3 length is 12 residues. The germline gives CDR1 SGHDN, CDR2 FVKESK. The CDR3 sequence: CASSFGNYGYTF. CDR3 coding DNA: TGTGCCAGCAGCTTCGGGAACTATGGCTACACCTTC.

The DNA for the CDR3 is TGCGCCAGCAGCTCCCTGACAGGGCTGGGTACGCAGTATTTT. Protein: CASSSLTGLGTQYF. This chain joins TRBV5-1 and TRBJ2-3, with 7 positions matching TRBD1. The length of the CDR3 is 14 residues. V shed 3 bases, J shed 8 bases, and the junction held 9 bases outside the gene matches. CDR1 and CDR2 from the germline V gene are SGHRS and YFSETQ.

J is TRBJ2-7 and V is TRBV29-1, with TRBD1 as a possible D gene (5 bases). CDR1 is SQVTM and CDR2 is ANQGSEA in the germline V gene. This CDR3 is built from 17 residues. CDR3 bases: TGCGCCAGCAGTGGTTCGGGCAGGGCGACCCTCTACTATGAGCAGTACTTC. Translating gives CASSGSGRATLYYEQYF.

This clonotype came up once. The V gene is TRBV24-1, the J gene TRBJ1-4; 9 bases align to TRBD1. The CDR3 runs 14 residues. The junction had 4 bases not matched to a gene; V was cut back by 7 bases and J by 5 bases. CDR1 and CDR2 from the germline V gene are KGHDR and SFDVKD. The CDR3 reads CATSGDRENEKLFF. In DNA, the CDR3 is TGTGCCACCAGCGGGGACAGGGAGAATGAAAAACTGTTTTTT.

The chain couples TRBV11-3 to TRBJ1-2; 7 bases agree with TRBD1. Germline values: CDR1 SGHNT, CDR2 YENEEA. J was trimmed by 6 bases and V by 5 bases; bases with no gene match: 3. The CDR3 contains 12 residues. The CDR3 DNA reads TGTGCCAGCAGCCTAGGGACAGATGGCTACACCTTC. Protein sequence: CASSLGTDGYTF.

The V gene is TRBV29-1, the J gene TRBJ1-2, with 9 bases lining up with TRBD1. J was trimmed by 6 bases and V by 2 bases; bases with no gene match: 4. This CDR3 has 13 residues. CDR1 and CDR2 (germline): SQVTM, ANQGSEA. CDR3 bases: TGCAGCGTTGAAATCGGGACAGGGAATGGCTACACCTTC. As protein: CSVEIGTGNGYTF.

The chain employs TRBV12-3 or TRBV12-4 and TRBJ2-5; perhaps D is TRBD1 or TRBD2 (7 bases each). V was shortened by 1 base and J by 5 bases, with 11 bases between the two germline ends. The CDR3 consists of 14 residues. The CDR3 nucleotides read TGTGCCAGCAGTTTAGTGCAGGGGGGGGAGACCCAGTACTTC. It codes for CASSLVQGGETQYF.

The chain couples TRBV7-9 to TRBJ1-2; possible D gene TRBD1, 6 bases. The germline V and J ends were trimmed by 4 bases and 5 bases, with 20 bases remaining between them. Germline V CDR1 and CDR2: SEHNR, FQNEAQ (reference sequence). The CDR3 totals 16 residues. The CDR3 sequence: CASSYVDRHEGYGYTF. The DNA of the CDR3 is TGTGCCAGCAGCTACGTCGACAGGCACGAGGGGTATGGCTACACCTTC.